These 18 T cell receptor beta chains originate from one sample sequenced in a study of untreated major depressive disorder. Repertoires were generated with immunoSEQ multiplex PCR, while TCRdb's copy carries only in-frame clones and drops some. The top ten clones hold 0.82% of a sample with 15,000 to 20,000 clones, more than 75% of them seen once. The sequencing sample was made of CD4+ T cells from PBMCs. Receptor source: a woman aged 30 to 39 in good health.

The chain couples TRBV9 to TRBJ2-3; D remains unclear. Germline V gives CDR1 SGDLS, CDR2 YYNGEE. This CDR3 region has 15 residues. The V end was cut by 1 base, the J end by 0 bases, with 9 bases between. The CDR3 sequence: CASSVSPASTDTQYF. The DNA of the CDR3 is TGTGCCAGCAGCGTATCGCCAGCAAGCACAGATACGCAGTATTTT.

The chain recombines TRBV4-2 with TRBJ2-5; 7 bases match TRBD2. The CDR3 has 18 residues. Germline assignment: CDR1 LGHNA and CDR2 YNFKEQ. V shed 0 bases, J shed 2 bases, and the junction held 12 bases outside the gene matches. The CDR3 nucleotides are TGTGCCAGCAGCCAAGATTGGGCCCCAGCGGGAAGGCAAGAGACCCAGTACTTC. Its translation is CASSQDWAPAGRQETQYF.

The gene calls are TRBV2 and TRBJ2-7, with 10 bases that match TRBD2. Germline CDR1 reads SNHLY; CDR2 reads FYNNEI. After removal of 4 bases from V and 2 bases from J, the junction contained 11 bases not matched to a gene. The CDR3 sequence is 17 residues long. CDR3 protein: CASSGAGLAGDPYEQYF. The CDR3 DNA sequence: TGTGCCAGCAGTGGCGCCGGGCTAGCGGGAGACCCCTACGAGCAGTACTTC.

CDR3 sequence (DNA): TGTGCCATCAGGGCGGACAGCACAGATACGCAGTATTTT. Protein sequence: CAIRADSTDTQYF. J is TRBJ2-3 and V is TRBV10-3; D gene unclear. The CDR3 is 13 amino acids. Germline values: CDR1 ENHRY, CDR2 SYGVKD. V was cut by 6 bases and J by 0 bases, with 7 bases left in between.

V and J are TRBV4-1 and TRBJ1-4; 10 bases are a match to TRBD1. This CDR3 comprises 15 residues. V gave up 4 bases and J gave up 7 bases; unmatched junction bases: 6. Germline loops: CDR1 MGHRA, CDR2 YSYEKL. CDR3 residues: CASSPGTGAVEKLFF. The CDR3 nucleotides are TGCGCCAGCAGCCCTGGGACAGGGGCAGTTGAAAAACTGTTTTTT.

There are a few counts of this clone. The V and J genes are TRBV5-5 and TRBJ1-2; D is unclear. CDR3 length equals 14 residues. The germline gives CDR1 SGHKS, CDR2 YYEKEE (reference sequence). Trimming removed 4 bases from V and 2 bases from J, with 12 bases in between. The CDR3 sequence is CASSPWQANYGYTF. Written as DNA, the CDR3 is TGTGCCAGCAGCCCCTGGCAGGCCAACTATGGCTACACCTTC.

The J gene is TRBJ2-5, the V gene TRBV21-1; the table gives TRBD1 as D, unverified against the DNA. TRBV21-1 corresponds to a pseudogene. The CDR3 extends over 13 amino acids. The CDR3, as DNA: TGTGCCAGCACCCCAGGGGGTTCAGAGACCCAGTACTTC. Protein product: CASTPGGSETQYF.

The V gene is TRBV5-1, the J gene TRBJ2-5, with TRBD2 identical over 10 bases. V was pared by 4 bases and J by 1 base, with 4 bases of the junction left unmatched. The CDR3 runs 15 residues. Germline CDR1 and CDR2: SGHRS and YFSETQ. CDR3 protein: CASSLRTSGQETQYF. As DNA, the CDR3 is TGCGCCAGCAGCCTCCGGACTAGCGGCCAAGAGACCCAGTACTTC.

This clone is a singleton in its sample. The chain employs TRBV2 and TRBJ2-2, with D unresolved. Looked up from germline, CDR1 is SNHLY and CDR2 is FYNNEI. With 4 bases removed from V and 0 bases from J, the gap between germline ends came to 6 bases. This CDR3 contains 14 residues. The CDR3 loop reads CASSAGSNTGELFF. For the CDR3, the DNA is TGTGCCAGCAGTGCCGGATCGAACACCGGGGAGCTGTTTTTT.

The genes are TRBV30 and TRBJ1-2; D call uncertain. V was shortened by 3 bases and J by 1 base, with 9 bases between the two germline ends. The CDR3 consists of 13 residues. The germline gives CDR1 GTSNPN, CDR2 SVGIG (reference sequence). The CDR3 DNA sequence: TGTGCCTGGAGCTTCGGCCGTAACTATGGCTACACCTTC. Translated, it gives CAWSFGRNYGYTF.

The rearrangement joins TRBV30 to TRBJ1-4; D possibly corresponds to TRBD1 (5 bases). Per the germline V gene, CDR1 is GTSNPN and CDR2 is SVGIG (reference sequence). V was trimmed by 0 bases and J by 9 bases, leaving 14 bases between them. This CDR3 has 14 amino acids. The CDR3 region is CAWSVRGLGKKLFF. Here the CDR3 DNA reads TGTGCCTGGAGTGTAAGGGGCCTGGGTAAAAAACTGTTTTTT.

The rearrangement joins TRBV7-9 to TRBJ1-1; D is undetermined. The V gene lost 1 base and the J gene lost 6 bases, with 9 bases spanning the gap. The CDR3 runs to 13 residues. Looked up from germline, CDR1 is SEHNR and CDR2 is FQNEAQ (reference sequence). The CDR3 is CASSLGQSSEAFF. The CDR3 nucleotides read TGTGCCAGCAGCTTAGGCCAGAGCTCTGAAGCTTTCTTT.

V gene TRBV7-2 combines with J gene TRBJ1-1; tentative D call: TRBD1 (6 bases). This CDR3 comprises 14 residues. V lost 5 bases, J lost 6 bases, and 16 bases lay in between. Germline CDR1 reads SGHTA; CDR2 reads FQGNSA. The CDR3 protein is CASSGPTGGAEAFF. DNA for the CDR3: TGTGCCAGCAGCGGGCCGACTGGGGGCGCTGAAGCTTTCTTT.

This chain joins TRBV27 and TRBJ1-1; D remains ambiguous. Deletions cut 6 bases from V and 1 base from J, with 6 bases between. Germline V gene sequence: CDR1 MNHEY, CDR2 SMNVEV (reference sequence). The CDR3 sequence is 12 residues long. The CDR3 DNA reads as TGTGCCAGCAGGGATTCGAACACTGAAGCTTTCTTT. It translates to CASRDSNTEAFF.

The rearrangement joins TRBV5-6 to TRBJ1-5; D gene unclear. Trimming left V 0 bases short and J 4 bases short, with 11 bases between. The V gene's germline CDR1 is SGHDT and CDR2 YYEEEE. CDR3 length: 15 amino acids. In DNA form, the CDR3 reads TGTGCCAGCAGCTTGGGGGCCGTCCGGAATCAGCCCCAGCATTTT. Encoded protein: CASSLGAVRNQPQHF.

There are a few counts of this clone. This rearrangement joins TRBV2 to TRBJ2-7; D is undetermined. CDR3 length equals 12 residues. CDR1 and CDR2 (germline): SNHLY, FYNNEI. Trimming took off 4 bases at V and 3 bases at J, with 7 bases between the two ends. The CDR3, as DNA: TGTGCCAGCAGTGTTAATCGCTACGAGCAGTACTTC. Its translation is CASSVNRYEQYF.

The chain couples TRBV5-1 to TRBJ1-1, with 7 nucleotides matching TRBD1. This CDR3 comprises 13 residues. Germline CDR1 reads SGHRS; CDR2 reads YFSETQ. The ends lost 4 bases at V and 4 bases at J; junction bases unmatched: 4. CDR3 nucleotide sequence: TGCGCCAGCAGCCACAGGGGTCCCACTGAAGCTTTCTTT. Translation gives CASSHRGPTEAFF.

The chain is built from TRBV5-8 and TRBJ2-7; 7 positions match TRBD1. V was clipped by 4 bases and J by 4 bases; unmatched bases: 8. Per germline, CDR1 SGHTS and CDR2 YDEGEE. This CDR3 is 14 amino acids long. As DNA, the CDR3 is TGTGCCAGCAGCAAGGGGGACAGCCTTTACGAGCAGTACTTC. It is translated as CASSKGDSLYEQYF.